Below are 19 T cell receptor beta chains sequenced from a single sample in a study of blood T cell repertoires in COVID-19. Profiled with immunoSEQ multiplex PCR; TCRdb holds only in-frame clones, not every one. The sample lists approximately 91,000 clones, roughly 87% occurring once. Sequences were obtained from peripheral blood. These TCRs come from a man in his sixties or seventies with acute or convalescent COVID-19.

V gene TRBV12-3 or TRBV12-4 combines with J gene TRBJ2-1; D is possibly TRBD2 (5 bases). Trimming pared 4 bases from V and 6 bases from J, leaving 10 bases between. CDR3 size: 13 residues. The CDR3 here is CASSSQGSNEQFF. Here the CDR3 DNA reads TGTGCCAGCAGTTCACAAGGGAGCAATGAGCAGTTCTTC.

This clone was seen a few times. The V call is TRBV5-1, the J call TRBJ1-1; possible D gene TRBD1, 5 bases. Germline-derived CDR1 and CDR2 are SGHRS and YFSETQ. The CDR3 contains 15 residues. The germline V and J ends were trimmed by 0 bases and 1 base, with 10 bases remaining between them. The CDR3 bases are TGCGCCAGCAGCTTGGACAGGAGGGGGAACACTGAAGCTTTCTTT. This encodes CASSLDRRGNTEAFF.

This clone was picked up one time. The gene calls are TRBV19 and TRBJ2-2, with TRBD1 identical over 7 bases. V lost 3 bases, J lost 4 bases, and 8 bases stayed unmatched. CDR3 size: 16 residues. Germline V lookup: CDR1 LNHDA, CDR2 SQIVND (reference sequence). The CDR3 loop is CASSIRGGAGTGELFF. In nucleotides, the CDR3 is TGTGCCAGTAGTATTCGAGGGGGCGCCGGCACCGGGGAGCTGTTTTTT.

The rearrangement uses TRBV30 and TRBJ2-3; D perhaps matches TRBD1 (6 bases). The CDR3 consists of 14 residues. Germline V gene sequence: CDR1 GTSNPN, CDR2 SVGIG (reference sequence). Trimming shortened V by 1 base and J by 0 bases, and 8 bases separated the two germline ends. This CDR3 is CAWSAGVSTDTQYF. CDR3 bases: TGTGCCTGGAGTGCAGGGGTTAGCACAGATACGCAGTATTTT. The entire variable domain, with the rest obtained from reference TRBV30 and TRBJ2-3, is as follows: SQTIHQWPATLVQPVGSPLSLECTVEGTSNPNLYWYRQAAGRGLQLLFYSVGIGQISSEVPQNLSASRPQDRQFILSSKKLLLSDSGFYLCAWSAGVSTDTQYFGPGTRLTVL.

This chain uses TRBV20-1 with TRBJ2-1; no reliable D call. The V and J ends lost 3 bases and 6 bases respectively, with 6 bases between them. The length of the CDR3 is 11 residues. CDR1 and CDR2 (germline): DFQATT, SNEGSKA (reference sequence). The chain's CDR3 is CSASSPNEQFF. The DNA for the CDR3 is TGCAGTGCTAGCTCCCCCAATGAGCAGTTCTTC.

The rearrangement links TRBV19 to TRBJ2-1; 10 bases fit TRBD1. There are 14 residues in the CDR3. CDR1 is LNHDA, CDR2 SQIVND, per germline (reference sequence). V was pared by 7 bases and J by 7 bases, with 7 bases of the junction left unmatched. CDR3 amino acids: CASIARDRGNEQFF. The CDR3 nucleotides are TGTGCCAGTATTGCCCGGGACAGGGGTAATGAGCAGTTCTTC.

With regard to this clone: The junction departs from the called germline gene at one end, perhaps through a read error. V gene TRBV7-7 combines with J gene TRBJ2-1; 13 nucleotides agree with TRBD2. From germline, CDR1 is SSHAT and CDR2 FNYEAQ (reference sequence). CDR3 length: 17 residues. The chain's CDR3 is CASSVSTSGGAHNEQFF. CDR3 bases: TGTGCTAGCAGCGTATCAACTAGCGGGGGGGCCCATAATGAGCAGTTCTTC. Drawing the rest from reference TRBV7-7 and TRBJ2-1, the complete variable domain is GAGVSQSPRYKVTKRGQDVTLRCDPISSHATLYWYQQALGQGPEFLTYFNYEAQPDKSGLPSDRFSAERPEGSISTLTIQRTEQRDSAMYRCASSVSTSGGAHNEQFFGPGTRLTVL.

This chain uses TRBV7-6 with TRBJ1-6; 7 bases map to TRBD1. Germline V lookup: CDR1 SGHVS, CDR2 FNYEAQ. The length of the CDR3 is 18 residues. V was clipped by 4 bases and J by 6 bases; unmatched bases: 15. CDR3: CASSSDIPGTASNSPLHF. In nucleotides, the CDR3 is TGTGCCAGCAGCTCTGACATTCCCGGGACAGCGAGTAATTCACCCCTCCACTTT.

The V and J genes are TRBV19 and TRBJ2-7, with 10 bases aligning to TRBD1. Germline loops: CDR1 LNHDA, CDR2 SQIVND (reference sequence). The CDR3 extends over 17 amino acids. V shed 5 bases, J shed 1 base, and the junction held 11 bases outside the gene matches. CDR3 region: CASSVAGGQGGSYEQYF. CDR3 coding DNA: TGTGCCAGTAGTGTGGCTGGCGGACAGGGGGGGTCCTACGAGCAGTACTTC.

This clone came up a few times. The chain recombines TRBV28 with TRBJ1-4, with D maybe TRBD1 (5 bases). CDR3 length: 15 amino acids. V was cut by 6 bases and J by 0 bases, with 11 bases left in between. Per germline, CDR1 MDHEN and CDR2 SYDVKM. CDR3 sequence: CASRRDFATNEKLFF. CDR3 coding DNA: TGTGCCAGCAGGAGGGACTTTGCAACTAATGAAAAACTGTTTTTT.

This clone was detected once. The chain recombines TRBV6-5 with TRBJ2-7; the D gene is possibly TRBD1 (7 bases). This CDR3 comprises 14 residues. CDR1 MNHEY and CDR2 SVGAGI come from the germline V gene. Trimming removed 6 bases from V and 4 bases from J, with 16 bases in between. CDR3 bases: TGTGCCAGCAGCCCGTATCCAGGGGGGTACGAGCAGTACGTC. It is translated as CASSPYPGGYEQYV.

The chain links TRBV6-5 to TRBJ1-6, with TRBD1 identical over 9 bases. The junction had 4 bases not matched to a gene; V was cut back by 7 bases and J by 6 bases. From germline, CDR1 is MNHEY and CDR2 SVGAGI. The CDR3 loop spans 14 amino acids. For the CDR3, the DNA is TGTGCCAGCAAGATGACAGGGGGTAATTCACCCCTCCACTTT. Translated, it gives CASKMTGGNSPLHF.

This clone was picked up a small number of times. The V call is TRBV7-2, the J call TRBJ1-5; the match to TRBD1 covers 9 bases. Unmatched junction bases numbered 5, after V lost 5 bases and J lost 3 bases. Per germline, CDR1 SGHTA and CDR2 FQGNSA. The CDR3 loop spans 15 amino acids. CDR3 in amino acids: CASSTRTGANQPQHF. The CDR3 nucleotides are TGTGCCAGCAGCACACGGACAGGGGCCAATCAGCCCCAGCATTTT.

The V call is TRBV14, the J call TRBJ2-5; TRBD2 matches 7 bases. Trimming removed 1 base from V and 1 base from J; junction bases left unmatched: 6. The CDR3 consists of 16 residues. The germline V gene encodes CDR1 SGHDN and CDR2 FVKESK. The CDR3 here is CASSQGPGRGQETQYF. The DNA of the CDR3 is TGTGCCAGCAGCCAAGGGCCGGGGAGGGGCCAAGAGACCCAGTACTTC.

V gene TRBV28 combines with J gene TRBJ2-3; TRBD2 might be the D (5 bases). Trimming stripped 4 bases from V and 0 bases from J, with 14 bases between. This CDR3 region has 16 residues. Germline V gene lookup returns CDR1 MDHEN and CDR2 SYDVKM. The CDR3 loop is CASSSVDGMSTDTQYF. The DNA for the CDR3 is TGTGCCAGCAGTTCTGTGGACGGGATGAGCACAGATACGCAGTATTTT.

CDR3 loop: CASSWGQGRQETQYF. The CDR3 DNA follows: TGTGCCAGCAGCTGGGGACAGGGAAGGCAAGAGACCCAGTACTTC. This chain joins TRBV5-4 and TRBJ2-5; 9 bases line up with TRBD1. Trimming at V came to 3 bases and at J to 2 bases, leaving 5 bases not matched to a gene. Germline CDR1 reads SGHNT; CDR2 reads YYREEE (reference sequence). The CDR3 length is 15 residues.

The chain combines TRBV2 with TRBJ1-4; maybe TRBD1 (5 bases). Trimming left V 8 bases short and J 1 base short, with 20 bases between. CDR3 length equals 17 residues. Germline CDR1 reads SNHLY; CDR2 reads FYNNEI. CDR3: CASFLIVQGGTNEKLFF. The CDR3 bases are TGTGCCAGCTTCTTAATCGTGCAGGGAGGAACTAATGAAAAACTGTTTTTT.

CDR3 coding DNA: TGTGCCAGCAGCCAAGACGGATCGGGGGGGCACCAAGAGACCCAGTACTTC. Translated, it gives CASSQDGSGGHQETQYF. V gene TRBV3-1 (or the pseudogene TRBV3-2) combines with J gene TRBJ2-5; 8 nucleotides align to TRBD2. There are 17 residues in the CDR3. Germline-derived CDR1 and CDR2 are LGHDT and YNNKEL (reference sequence). The V gene end was trimmed by 0 bases and the J gene end by 0 bases; junction bases not matched to a gene: 6.

The chain joins TRBV7-2 to TRBJ2-5, with a tentative D call TRBD2 (7 bases). The V end lost 3 bases, the J end lost 2 bases, and 13 bases lay between the germline ends. The CDR3 has 15 amino acids. Per germline, CDR1 SGHTA and CDR2 FQGNSA. The CDR3 coding sequence is TGTGCCAGCAGCTTTGGGCGGGGGCCTCAAGAGACCCAGTACTTC. Its protein product is CASSFGRGPQETQYF.